This is a list of T cell receptor beta chains from one sample in a study of blood T cell repertoires in COVID-19. The assay was immunoSEQ multiplex PCR, and TCRdb's table has in-frame clones only and misses some. The sample records fewer than 200,000 clones, around 80% being singletons. The specimen sequenced was peripheral blood. These receptors were obtained from a man between 65 and 79 years old with active or convalescent COVID-19. CDR3s include the opening cysteine and the closing phenylalanine or tryptophan. A D gene is named only where the DNA matches it firmly. Clone size, where shown, is once, few, many, or a class for clones that have expanded.

clone size | J gene | V gene | D gene | CDR3 protein | CDR3 DNA
NA | TRBJ1-5 | TRBV6-1 | NA | CASSEAGRVGSNQPQHF | TGTGCCAGCAGTGAAGCGGGGAGGGTTGGAAGCAATCAGCCCCAGCATTTT
NA | TRBJ2-7 | TRBV29-1 | TRBD1 | CSGLRDSPYEQYF | TGCAGCGGTCTCCGGGACAGTCCCTACGAGCAGTACTTC
NA | TRBJ2-3 | TRBV6-1 | NA | CASSEVLRGQYF | TGTGCCAGCAGTGAAGTTCTGAGAGGGCAGTATTTT
NA | TRBJ2-5 | TRBV7-9 | NA | CASSLLRQGPGETQYF | TGTGCCAGCAGCTTATTACGGCAGGGCCCTGGAGAGACCCAGTACTTC
NA | TRBJ1-5 | TRBV2 | TRBD1 | CASSLGGNNQPQHF | TGTGCCAGCAGTCTAGGGGGCAACAATCAGCCCCAGCATTTT
NA | TRBJ1-1 | TRBV9 | NA | CASSSRGWETEAFF | TGTGCCAGCAGCTCTCGGGGATGGGAAACTGAAGCTTTCTTT
NA | TRBJ1-1 | TRBV5-1 | TRBD1 | CASSLGTGKNTEAFF | TGCGCCAGCAGCTTAGGGACAGGGAAAAACACTGAAGCTTTCTTT
NA | TRBJ1-5 | TRBV6-5 | NA | CASRLSSNQPQHF | TGTGCCAGCAGACTTAGTAGCAATCAGCCCCAGCATTTT
NA | TRBJ1-1 | TRBV30 | NA | CAWSLVYTEAFF | TGTGCCTGGAGCCTAGTTTACACTGAAGCTTTCTTT
many | TRBJ2-3 | TRBV7-9 | TRBD1 | CASSEQGSTDTQYF | TGTGCCAGCAGCGAACAGGGGAGCACAGATACGCAGTATTTT
NA | TRBJ1-3 | TRBV18 | NA | CASSRDSYSGNTIYF | TGTGCCAGCTCACGGGACTCCTACTCTGGAAACACCATATATTTT
NA | TRBJ1-5 | TRBV6-6 | NA | CASSYEEGTDQPQHF | TGTGCCAGCAGTTACGAGGAGGGGACGGATCAGCCCCAGCATTTT
NA | TRBJ2-2 | TRBV4-1 | NA | CASSPGELNTGELFF | TGCGCCAGCAGCCCAGGGGAGCTGAACACCGGGGAGCTGTTTTTT
NA | TRBJ1-2 | TRBV10-3 | NA | CAIRTDGRAVNYGYTF | TGTGCCATCAGGACGGACGGGCGGGCCGTTAACTATGGCTACACCTTC
NA | TRBJ1-1 | TRBV7-9 | TRBD1 | CASIKLGGTGVTNTEAFF | TGTGCCAGCATCAAACTAGGGGGGACAGGGGTCACCAACACTGAAGCTTTCTTT
NA | TRBJ1-2 | TRBV6-2/TRBV6-3 | NA | CASSNRETNYGYTF | TGTGCCAGCAGTAACAGGGAAACTAACTATGGCTACACCTTC
few | TRBJ2-4 | TRBV12-3/TRBV12-4 | TRBD1 | CASSSGTEGIQYF | TGTGCCAGCAGCTCGGGGACAGAAGGAATTCAGTACTTC
NA | TRBJ1-1 | TRBV18 | TRBD1 | CASSPPLRDREAFF | TGTGCCAGCTCACCACCGCTCCGGGACAGGGAAGCTTTCTTT
NA | TRBJ2-1 | TRBV7-3 | NA | CASSLEGQFYNEQFF | TGTGCCAGCAGCTTAGAGGGCCAGTTCTACAATGAGCAGTTCTTC
NA | TRBJ2-4 | TRBV15 | NA | CATSSDLQINIQYF | TGTGCCACCAGCAGTGATCTACAGATAAACATTCAGTACTTC
NA | TRBJ2-7 | TRBV10-3 | NA | CAIRSQGSGEQYF | TGTGCCATCAGATCACAGGGTTCAGGCGAGCAGTACTTC
NA | TRBJ2-7 | TRBV2 | TRBD1 | CASSEQGVLYEQYF | TGTGCCAGCAGTGAACAGGGGGTCCTCTACGAGCAGTACTTC
NA | TRBJ1-4 | TRBV12-3/TRBV12-4 | NA | CASSGEYEKLFF | TGTGCCAGCAGTGGGGAGTATGAAAAACTGTTTTTT
NA | TRBJ2-3 | TRBV3-1/TRBV3-2 | NA | CASSQLTSSTDTQYF | TGTGCCAGCAGCCAACTGACTTCTAGCACAGATACGCAGTATTTT
NA | TRBJ1-6 | TRBV3-1/TRBV3-2 | NA | CASSRRGSPLHF | TGTGCCAGCAGCCGCAGGGGTTCACCCCTCCACTTT
NA | TRBJ2-2 | TRBV6-1 | NA | CASSEPQQGTGELFF | TGTGCCAGCAGTGAACCCCAACAGGGCACCGGGGAGCTGTTTTTT
NA | TRBJ1-1 | TRBV6-5 | NA | CASSSQTGNTEAFF | TGTGCCAGCAGCAGCCAGACAGGGAACACTGAAGCTTTCTTT
NA | TRBJ1-5 | TRBV19 | TRBD1 | CASSMRTGESNQPQHF | TGTGCCAGTAGTATGCGGACAGGGGAAAGCAATCAGCCCCAGCATTTT
NA | TRBJ1-4 | TRBV30 | NA | CAWSVSDKRFF | TGTGCCTGGAGTGTATCCGATAAGCGGTTTTTT
few | TRBJ1-1 | TRBV29-1 | NA | CSAQTGLNTEAFF | TGCAGCGCCCAGACAGGTCTGAACACTGAAGCTTTCTTT
once | TRBJ1-1 | TRBV6-6 | NA | CASRFRRGVDTEAFF | TGTGCCAGCAGATTTCGTCGGGGGGTCGACACTGAAGCTTTCTTT
NA | TRBJ1-3 | TRBV10-3 | TRBD1 | CAIGGQGIGAGNTIYF | TGTGCCATCGGGGGACAGGGGATCGGGGCTGGAAACACCATATATTTT
NA | TRBJ2-3 | TRBV6-5 | NA | CASREDSSTDTQYF | TGTGCCAGCAGAGAGGACAGCTCCACAGATACGCAGTATTTT
NA | TRBJ1-2 | TRBV2 | NA | CASSEWSTERSYGYTF | TGTGCCAGCAGTGAATGGTCTACTGAGAGGAGCTATGGCTACACCTTC
NA | TRBJ2-7 | TRBV29-1 | NA | CSVSEAGEFYEQYF | TGCAGCGTATCGGAAGCGGGTGAATTCTACGAGCAGTACTTC
NA | TRBJ1-1 | TRBV29-1 | TRBD1 | CSATGKNTEAFF | TGCAGCGCGACAGGGAAGAACACTGAAGCTTTCTTT
NA | TRBJ2-1 | TRBV9 | TRBD2 | CASSVGSGGSQFF | TGTGCCAGCAGCGTAGGGAGCGGGGGTTCCCAGTTCTTC
NA | TRBJ2-7 | TRBV6-5 | NA | CASSLQGFDEQYF | TGTGCCAGCAGTTTACAGGGTTTCGACGAGCAGTACTTC